The entry that follows covers one T cell receptor (beta chain) sequence. Its antigen is not known. These data come from a study of beta chain features in type 1 diabetes. The CDR3 covers 19 residues. V shed 1 base and J 0 bases; nucleotides not matched to a gene: 8. Looked up from germline, CDR1 is SGHDN and CDR2 is FVKESK. Every bit of the isolated RNA underwent reverse transcription, so sequencing read expressed TCRB transcripts. Using immunoSEQ multiplex PCR, the repertoire was profiled, and TCRdb retains in-frame clones only, with some absent. The data contain about 660,000 clones, roughly 13% of them singletons. Broader study findings: In type 1 diabetes patients, VDJ junctions had fewer insertions; deletions at these junctions were more frequent. These data did not resolve whether HLA type affects TCRB rearrangement. In every one of the four CD4+ subsets, TCRB CDR3s were moderately but significantly shorter in Type 1 diabetes patients.

The rearrangement links TRBV14 to TRBJ2-6; 8 bases are a match to TRBD1. The clonotype originates from a young man with type 1 diabetes. Sequenced sample: naive CD4+ T cells from blood. This CDR3 reads CASSQGLDRAHSGANVLTF. For the CDR3, the DNA is TGTGCCAGCAGCCAAGGGTTGGACAGGGCTCACTCTGGGGCCAACGTCCTGACTTTC.